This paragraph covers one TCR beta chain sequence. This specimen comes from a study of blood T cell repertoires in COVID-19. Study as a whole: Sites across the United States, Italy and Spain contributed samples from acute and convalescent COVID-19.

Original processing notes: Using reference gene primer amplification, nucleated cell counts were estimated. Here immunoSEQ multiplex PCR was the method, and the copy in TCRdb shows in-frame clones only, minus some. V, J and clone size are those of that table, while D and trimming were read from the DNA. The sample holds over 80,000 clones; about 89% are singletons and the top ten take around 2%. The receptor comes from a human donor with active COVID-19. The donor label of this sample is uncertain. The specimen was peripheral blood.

The CDR3 sequence is CASSHRSRLAVPKSSTDTQYF. The DNA for the CDR3 is TGCGCCAGCAGTCACAGGAGCCGACTAGCGGTCCCTAAATCTAGCACAGATACGCAGTATTTT. The chain joins TRBV10-1 to TRBJ2-3; 9 bases map to TRBD2. Germline loops: CDR1 WNHNN, CDR2 SYGVQD (reference sequence). Trimming took 5 bases from V and 0 from J; bases not matched to a gene: 21. This CDR3 is 21 amino acids long.